These 27 T cell receptor beta chains came from one sample sequenced in a study of blood T cells in healthy people across ages. Combining a sample-barcoded 5' primer with a J-beta primer mix, a second PCR ran for roughly 7 to 12 cycles. TCRdb processed the 5' RACE reads anew with MiXCR; each CDR3 protein has one entry. The table includes about 1.5 million distinct CDR3 sequences, 35% to 45% detected once. Sequencing was done on a sample of blood. The receptors stem from a woman aged 18 to 35 in good health.

The gene calls are TRBV28 and TRBJ2-7; D possibly corresponds to TRBD1 (5 bases). Germline CDR1 MDHEN, CDR2 SYDVKM. The CDR3 covers 14 residues. V was shortened by 6 bases and J by 2 bases, with 14 bases between the two germline ends. This CDR3 reads CASRPLGPAYEQYF. The CDR3 nucleotides read TGTGCCAGCAGACCCCTGGGGCCAGCCTACGAGCAGTACTTC.

This clonotype was counted a few times. The J gene is TRBJ2-1, the V gene TRBV7-9, with a tentative D call TRBD1 (6 bases). This CDR3 region has 15 residues. Germline assignment: CDR1 SEHNR and CDR2 FQNEAQ (reference sequence). V was shortened by 2 bases and J by 6 bases, with 14 bases between the two germline ends. This CDR3 reads CASSLSGHPGNEQFF. Written as DNA, the CDR3 is TGTGCCAGCAGCTTATCGGGACACCCAGGCAATGAGCAGTTCTTC. Variable domain in full (rest from reference TRBV7-9 and TRBJ2-1): DTGVSQNPRHKITKRGQNVTFRCDPISEHNRLYWYRQTLGQGPEFLTYFQNEAQLEKSRLLSDRFSAERPKGSFSTLEIQRTEQGDSAMYLCASSLSGHPGNEQFFGPGTRLTVL.

This clonotype was counted a few times. J is TRBJ2-7 and V is TRBV5-1; D unclear. The CDR3 has 14 amino acids. Germline assignment: CDR1 SGHRS and CDR2 YFSETQ. V was clipped by 5 bases and J by 0 bases, with 12 bases between them. CDR3 DNA: TGCGCCAGCAGTTGGTCCGGCGACTCCTACGAGCAGTACTTC. Translating it yields CASSWSGDSYEQYF.

The table lists this clonotype with a few counts. V and J are TRBV29-1 and TRBJ2-1; D is perhaps TRBD2 (5 bases). V shed 7 bases and J shed 2 bases, with 12 bases lying between them. The germline V gene has CDR1 SQVTM and CDR2 ANQGSEA. The CDR3 is 13 residues long. CDR3 region: CSGSGMTYNEQFF. CDR3 nucleotides: TGCAGCGGATCCGGGATGACCTACAATGAGCAGTTCTTC.

V and J are TRBV2 and TRBJ2-4, with 12 bases fitting TRBD2. The CDR3 consists of 15 residues. CDR1 is SNHLY and CDR2 is FYNNEI in the germline V gene. Trimming cost V 6 bases and J 7 bases; bases outside gene matches: 7. As DNA, the CDR3 is TGTGCCAGCAGCCAACTAGCGGGGGGTCATAACATTCAGTACTTC. This sequence encodes CASSQLAGGHNIQYF.

The chain carries TRBV12-3 or TRBV12-4 and TRBJ1-5; no firm D call. V was pared by 6 bases and J by 2 bases, with 8 bases between. This CDR3 is 13 amino acids long. The CDR3 DNA sequence: TGTGCCAGCAGAGGAGAGGGCAATCAGCCCCAGCATTTT. Translated: CASRGEGNQPQHF.

The rearrangement uses TRBV27 and TRBJ2-7, with 12 bases identical to TRBD2. Germline V lookup: CDR1 MNHEY, CDR2 SMNVEV (reference sequence). This CDR3 contains 16 residues. V lost 8 bases, J lost 3 bases, and 11 bases stayed unmatched. The CDR3 nucleotides read TGTGCCAGCTCCCGGACTAGCGGGACCAAGCTCTACGAGCAGTACTTC. Translating it yields CASSRTSGTKLYEQYF.

The CDR3 spells CASSEYPVGGELFF. CDR3 bases: TGTGCCAGCAGTGAATACCCCGTGGGCGGGGAGCTGTTTTTT. The J gene is TRBJ2-2, the V gene TRBV25-1; D is unclear. The CDR3 has 14 residues. V lost 0 bases to trimming and J lost 7 bases, with 9 bases between them. Germline V gives CDR1 MGHDK, CDR2 SYGVNS. The entire variable domain, with the rest obtained from reference TRBV25-1 and TRBJ2-2, is as follows: EADIYQTPRYLVIGTGKKITLECSQTMGHDKMYWYQQDPGMELHLIHYSYGVNSTEKGDLSSESTVSRIRTEHFPLTLESARPSHTSQYLCASSEYPVGGELFFGEGSRLTVL.

The V and J genes are TRBV5-5 and TRBJ2-7; maybe TRBD2 (6 bases). This CDR3 has 14 amino acids. Trimming cost V 2 bases and J 5 bases, with 14 bases left between them. Germline V CDR1 and CDR2: SGHKS, YYEKEE (reference sequence). Here the CDR3 reads CASSLSAGSHEQYF. CDR3 bases: TGTGCCAGCAGCTTATCGGCGGGGAGTCACGAGCAGTACTTC.

The sample holds a few counts of this clonotype. CDR3 region: CASLAGTGGTQPQHF. The CDR3 bases are TGTGCCAGCCTGGCCGGTACAGGGGGCACTCAGCCCCAGCATTTT. The gene calls are TRBV6-1 and TRBJ1-5; TRBD1 matches 9 bases. The CDR3 sequence is 15 residues long. Per germline, CDR1 MNHNS and CDR2 SASEGT. J lost 6 bases, V lost 8 bases, and 11 bases had no gene match.

V is TRBV7-2 and J is TRBJ2-5; 9 bases agree with TRBD2. The assigned J gene may be wrong: the sequence end matches TRBJ2-7 better. The CDR3 is 14 amino acids. The germline V gene has CDR1 SGHTA and CDR2 FQGNSA. The CDR3 nucleotides are TGTGCCAGCAGCCCCTTAGCGGGGGCCTACGAGCAGTACTTC. This encodes CASSPLAGAYEQYF.

The rearrangement uses TRBV7-9 and TRBJ2-5; D remains unclear. The germline V gene encodes CDR1 SEHNR and CDR2 FQNEAQ (reference sequence). This CDR3 spans 15 amino acids. With 5 bases removed from V and 1 base from J, the gap between germline ends came to 14 bases. CDR3 DNA: TGTGCCAGCAGCGCCGCGAGGCCCTTCCAAGAGACCCAGTACTTC. Translating gives CASSAARPFQETQYF.

This chain links TRBV20-1 with TRBJ2-7; D is unclear. Trimming shortened V by 1 base and J by 3 bases, and 22 bases separated the two germline ends. The CDR3 loop spans 17 amino acids. The germline CDR1 and CDR2 sequences are DFQATT and SNEGSKA (reference sequence). The CDR3 spells CSARAQPDPDQVYEQYF. The CDR3 DNA is TGCAGTGCTAGAGCCCAACCCGACCCAGACCAAGTCTACGAGCAGTACTTC.

The rearrangement uses TRBV4-1 and TRBJ2-1; D is undetermined. With the DNA end fitting TRBJ2-7 better, the J assignment may be wrong. The germline V gene encodes CDR1 MGHRA and CDR2 YSYEKL. The CDR3 length is 17 residues. CDR3 sequence reads: CASSQDRSRSSYNEQYF. In DNA, the CDR3 is TGCGCCAGCAGCCAAGATAGGTCAAGGAGCTCCTACAATGAGCAGTACTTC.

Comment on this clonotype: A much larger clonotype is one base distant, so this may be a read error. This chain uses TRBV29-1 with TRBJ2-1; D gene unclear. This CDR3 region has 12 residues. Per germline, CDR1 SQVTM and CDR2 ANQGSEA. V dropped 8 bases and J dropped 8 bases, with 16 bases sitting between them. The CDR3 DNA follows: TGCAGCATTGTTCCAGGATGGGATGAGCAGTTCTTC. Protein sequence: CSIVPGWDEQFF.

J is TRBJ2-3 and V is TRBV2, with 9 bases that match TRBD2. The CDR3 contains 16 residues. Unmatched junction bases numbered 11, after V lost 7 bases and J lost 3 bases. The germline CDR1 and CDR2 sequences are SNHLY and FYNNEI. The CDR3 DNA reads TGTGCCAGCATGAGGACTAGCGCTGCCCTAACAGATACGCAGTATTTT. As protein: CASMRTSAALTDTQYF. Based on the CDR3 plus reference TRBV2 and TRBJ2-3, the full variable domain is EPEVTQTPSHQVTQMGQEVILRCVPISNHLYFYWYRQILGQKVEFLVSFYNNEISEKSEIFDDQFSVERPDGSNFTLKIRSTKLEDSAMYFCASMRTSAALTDTQYFGPGTRLTVL.

In this sample, this clonotype turned up a few times. The chain combines TRBV20-1 with TRBJ2-2; D might be TRBD2 (5 bases). Germline loops: CDR1 DFQATT, CDR2 SNEGSKA (reference sequence). The germline V and J ends were trimmed by 3 bases and 3 bases, with 8 bases remaining between them. The CDR3 sequence is 13 residues long. The chain's CDR3 is CSARDSYTGELFF. The CDR3 DNA follows: TGCAGTGCTAGGGACTCCTACACCGGGGAGCTGTTTTTT.

V usage is TRBV4-1 and J usage is TRBJ2-4, with 10 bases aligning to TRBD2. The germline V gene has CDR1 MGHRA and CDR2 YSYEKL. V was clipped by 4 bases and J by 1 base; unmatched bases: 10. The CDR3 totals 18 residues. The CDR3 DNA reads as TGCGCCAGCAGCCGAGGTTCGAGTAGCGGGAGGGCCAAAAACATTCAGTACTTC. This encodes CASSRGSSSGRAKNIQYF.

The V call is TRBV27, the J call TRBJ2-1; no definite D call. V lost 5 bases, J lost 5 bases, and 13 bases lay in between. The CDR3 totals 14 residues. Germline lookup yields CDR1 MNHEY and CDR2 SMNVEV (reference sequence). CDR3 DNA sequence: TGTGCCAGCAGTAACAAAGGGCCCAACAATGAGCAGTTCTTC. Residues: CASSNKGPNNEQFF.

This clonotype has just a few counts. The CDR3: CAITPGLNSPLHF. Written as DNA, the CDR3 is TGTGCCATCACTCCAGGATTAAATTCACCCCTCCACTTT. J is TRBJ1-6 and V is TRBV10-3, with D uncertain. The germline V gene encodes CDR1 ENHRY and CDR2 SYGVKD. V was pared by 7 bases and J by 7 bases, with 11 bases between. There are 13 residues in the CDR3.

The chain is built from TRBV29-1 and TRBJ2-1; possibly TRBD2 for D (6 bases). Trimming cost V 6 bases and J 6 bases, with 24 bases left between them. Per the germline V gene, CDR1 is SQVTM and CDR2 is ANQGSEA. CDR3 length: 16 residues. CDR3 amino acids: CSVPIGGELKGNEQFF. The CDR3 bases are TGCAGCGTCCCAATTGGCGGGGAATTAAAAGGCAATGAGCAGTTCTTC.

The V gene is TRBV27, the J gene TRBJ2-7; possible D gene TRBD1, 6 bases. The CDR3 covers 16 residues. Trimming shortened V by 7 bases and J by 0 bases, and 19 bases separated the two germline ends. CDR1 is MNHEY and CDR2 is SMNVEV in the germline V gene (reference sequence). The DNA for the CDR3 is TGTGCCAGCAAAATACAGGGTACAGGGAGCTCCTACGAGCAGTACTTC. This translates into CASKIQGTGSSYEQYF.

This sequence joins TRBV7-2 and TRBJ1-5; D unresolved. This CDR3 contains 18 residues. Germline values: CDR1 SGHTA, CDR2 FQGNSA. Trimming cost V 5 bases and J 4 bases, with 24 bases left between them. For the CDR3, the DNA is TGTGCCAGCAGCCAGCGGTCCCCTGGCAGCGAGTCAAATCAGCCCCAGCATTTT. Translation: CASSQRSPGSESNQPQHF.

The CDR3 here is CASSPGTSGSVWETKYF. The DNA for the CDR3 is TGCGCCAGCAGTCCCGGGACTAGCGGGAGTGTATGGGAGACCAAGTACTTC. The chain uses TRBV4-1 and TRBJ2-7; 14 nucleotides agree with TRBD2. Germline CDR1 reads MGHRA; CDR2 reads YSYEKL. This CDR3 is built from 17 residues. The trim removed 6 bases at V and 11 bases at J, leaving 18 bases unmatched.

This clonotype was detected a few times. The chain uses TRBV7-9 and TRBJ2-7; D assignment may be TRBD1 or TRBD2 (5 bases each). Trimming shortened V by 1 base and J by 3 bases, and 16 bases separated the two germline ends. CDR1 is SEHNR and CDR2 is FQNEAQ in the germline V gene (reference sequence). This CDR3 is 16 amino acids long. The CDR3 loop reads CASSLGPKGTIYEQYF. The DNA of the CDR3 is TGTGCCAGCAGCTTAGGCCCAAAGGGGACCATCTACGAGCAGTACTTC.

V is TRBV27 and J is TRBJ2-1; D might be TRBD1 or TRBD2, each matching 5 bases. The CDR3 runs to 15 residues. CDR1 and CDR2 (germline): MNHEY, SMNVEV (reference sequence). V was trimmed by 8 bases and J by 5 bases, leaving 19 bases between them. The CDR3 reads CASAEGSLFHNEQFF. The CDR3 DNA reads as TGTGCCAGCGCCGAGGGGTCCCTCTTCCACAATGAGCAGTTCTTC.

This clonotype showed up many times. The V call is TRBV5-6, the J call TRBJ1-4; D is uncertain. The germline V gene encodes CDR1 SGHDT and CDR2 YYEEEE. The CDR3 is 15 residues long. V dropped 5 bases and J dropped 0 bases, with 11 bases sitting between them. As DNA, the CDR3 is TGTGCCAGCAGTCTCCGAGGAGCAACTAATGAAAAACTGTTTTTT. As protein: CASSLRGATNEKLFF.